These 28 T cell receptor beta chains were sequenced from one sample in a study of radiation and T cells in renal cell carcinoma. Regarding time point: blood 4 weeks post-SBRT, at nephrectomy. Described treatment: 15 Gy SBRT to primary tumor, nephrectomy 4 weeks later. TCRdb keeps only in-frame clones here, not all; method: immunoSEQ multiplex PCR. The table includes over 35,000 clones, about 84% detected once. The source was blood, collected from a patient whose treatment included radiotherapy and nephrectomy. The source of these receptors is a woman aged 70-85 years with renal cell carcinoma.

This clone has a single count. CDR3 sequence reads: CASSIEGPGDYGYTF. DNA of the CDR3: TGTGCCAGTAGTATAGAGGGTCCTGGGGACTATGGCTACACCTTC. The chain links TRBV19 to TRBJ1-2; no reliable D call. With 0 bases removed from V and 3 bases from J, the gap between germline ends came to 11 bases. CDR1 is LNHDA and CDR2 is SQIVND in the germline V gene (reference sequence). This CDR3 comprises 15 residues.

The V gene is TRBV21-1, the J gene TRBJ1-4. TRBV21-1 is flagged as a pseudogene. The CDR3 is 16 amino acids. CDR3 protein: CASTERFGDTNEKLFF. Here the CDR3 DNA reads TGTGCCAGCACCGAGAGGTTCGGAGACACCAATGAAAAACTGTTTTTT.

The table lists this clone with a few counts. Here the CDR3 DNA reads TGTGCCAGCAGCTCCGGGACTAGAGCCGGGGAGCTGTTTTTT. This codes for CASSSGTRAGELFF. The chain links TRBV7-2 to TRBJ2-2, with 8 bases matching TRBD2. The CDR3 loop spans 14 amino acids. CDR1 is SGHTA, CDR2 FQGNSA, per germline. V shed 4 bases, J shed 6 bases, and the junction held 4 bases outside the gene matches.

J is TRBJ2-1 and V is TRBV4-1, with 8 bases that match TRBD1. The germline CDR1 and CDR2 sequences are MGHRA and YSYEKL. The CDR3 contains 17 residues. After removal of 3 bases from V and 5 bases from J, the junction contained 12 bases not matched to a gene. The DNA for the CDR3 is TGCGCCAGCAGCCAGGATATAACAGGGGGAATCGACAATGAGCAGTTCTTC. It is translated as CASSQDITGGIDNEQFF.

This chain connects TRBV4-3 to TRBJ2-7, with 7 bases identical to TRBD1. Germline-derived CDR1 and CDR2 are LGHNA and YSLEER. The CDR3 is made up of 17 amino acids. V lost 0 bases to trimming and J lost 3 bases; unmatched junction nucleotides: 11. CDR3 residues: CASSQEVRGRGGYEQYF. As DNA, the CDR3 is TGCGCCAGCAGCCAAGAAGTGAGGGGGCGCGGAGGCTACGAGCAGTACTTC.

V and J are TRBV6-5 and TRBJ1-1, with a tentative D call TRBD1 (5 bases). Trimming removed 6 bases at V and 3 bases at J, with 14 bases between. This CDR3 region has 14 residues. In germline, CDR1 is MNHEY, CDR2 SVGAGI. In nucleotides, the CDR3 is TGTGCCAGCAGAATTCAAGGGGCATACACTGAAGCTTTCTTT. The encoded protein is CASRIQGAYTEAFF.

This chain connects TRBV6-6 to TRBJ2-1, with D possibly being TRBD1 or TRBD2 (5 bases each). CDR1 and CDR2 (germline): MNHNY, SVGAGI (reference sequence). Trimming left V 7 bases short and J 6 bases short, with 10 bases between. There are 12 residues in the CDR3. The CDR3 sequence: CASNEGINEQFF. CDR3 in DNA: TGTGCCAGCAACGAGGGGATCAATGAGCAGTTCTTC.

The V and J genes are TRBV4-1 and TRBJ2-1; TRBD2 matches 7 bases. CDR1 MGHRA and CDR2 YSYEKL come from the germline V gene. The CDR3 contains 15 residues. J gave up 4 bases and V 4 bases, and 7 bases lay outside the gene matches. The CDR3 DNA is TGCGCCAGCAGCCCCAGGGCTAGCGGATACAATGAGCAGTTCTTC. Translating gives CASSPRASGYNEQFF.

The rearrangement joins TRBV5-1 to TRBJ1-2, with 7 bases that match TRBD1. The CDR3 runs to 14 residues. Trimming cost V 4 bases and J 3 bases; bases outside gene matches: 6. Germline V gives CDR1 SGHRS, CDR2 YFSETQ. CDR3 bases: TGCGCCAGCAGCACACTAACAGGGGACTATGGCTACACCTTC. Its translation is CASSTLTGDYGYTF.

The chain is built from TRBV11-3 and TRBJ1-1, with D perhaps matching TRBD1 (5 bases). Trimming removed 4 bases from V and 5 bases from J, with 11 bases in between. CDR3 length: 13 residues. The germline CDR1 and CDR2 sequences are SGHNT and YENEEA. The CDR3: CASSWGLGTEAFF. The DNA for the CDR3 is TGTGCCAGCAGCTGGGGCCTCGGGACTGAAGCTTTCTTT.

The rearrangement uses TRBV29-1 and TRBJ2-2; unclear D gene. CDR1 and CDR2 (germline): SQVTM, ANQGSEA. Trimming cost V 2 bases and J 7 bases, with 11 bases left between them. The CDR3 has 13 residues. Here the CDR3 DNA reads TGCAGCGTTGAAACTTTTATGGTCGGGGAGCTGTTTTTT. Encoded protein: CSVETFMVGELFF.

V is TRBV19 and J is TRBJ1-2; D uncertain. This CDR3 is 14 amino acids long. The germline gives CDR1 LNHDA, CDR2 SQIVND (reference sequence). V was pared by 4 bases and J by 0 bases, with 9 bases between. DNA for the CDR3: TGTGCCAGTAGTAGTCCGGGCACTAACTATGGCTACACCTTC. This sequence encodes CASSSPGTNYGYTF.

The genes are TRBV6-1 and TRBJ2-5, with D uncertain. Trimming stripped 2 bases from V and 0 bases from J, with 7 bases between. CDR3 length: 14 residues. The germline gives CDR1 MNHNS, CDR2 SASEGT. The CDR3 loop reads CASSERWDQETQYF. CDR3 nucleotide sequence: TGTGCCAGCAGTGAACGGTGGGACCAAGAGACCCAGTACTTC.

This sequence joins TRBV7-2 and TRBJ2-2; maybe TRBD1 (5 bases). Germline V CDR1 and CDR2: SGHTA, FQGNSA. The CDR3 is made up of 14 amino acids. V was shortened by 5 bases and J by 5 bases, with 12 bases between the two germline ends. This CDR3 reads CASSPLTETGELFF. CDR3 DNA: TGTGCCAGCAGCCCCCTGACAGAGACCGGGGAGCTGTTTTTT.

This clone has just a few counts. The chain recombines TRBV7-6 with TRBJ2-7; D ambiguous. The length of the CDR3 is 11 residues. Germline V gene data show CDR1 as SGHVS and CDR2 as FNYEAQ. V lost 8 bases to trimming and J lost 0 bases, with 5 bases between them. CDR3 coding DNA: TGTGCCAGCTGGACCTCCTACGAGCAGTACTTC. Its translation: CASWTSYEQYF.

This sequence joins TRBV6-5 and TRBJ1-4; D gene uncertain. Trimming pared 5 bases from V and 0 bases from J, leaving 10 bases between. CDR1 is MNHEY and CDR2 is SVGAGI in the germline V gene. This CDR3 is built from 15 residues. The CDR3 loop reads CASSTRRPTNEKLFF. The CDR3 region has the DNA TGTGCCAGCAGTACAAGACGGCCAACTAATGAAAAACTGTTTTTT.

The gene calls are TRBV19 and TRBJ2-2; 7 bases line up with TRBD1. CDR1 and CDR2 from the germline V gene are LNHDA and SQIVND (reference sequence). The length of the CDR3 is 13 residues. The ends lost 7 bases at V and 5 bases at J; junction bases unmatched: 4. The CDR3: CASTRTGTGELFF. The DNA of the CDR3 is TGTGCCAGTACCCGGACAGGAACCGGGGAGCTGTTTTTT. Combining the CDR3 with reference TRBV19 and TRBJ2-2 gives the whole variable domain DGGITQSPKYLFRKEGQNVTLSCEQNLNHDAMYWYRQDPGQGLRLIYYSQIVNDFQKGDIAEGYSVSREKKESFPLTVTSAQKNPTAFYLCASTRTGTGELFFGEGSRLTVL.

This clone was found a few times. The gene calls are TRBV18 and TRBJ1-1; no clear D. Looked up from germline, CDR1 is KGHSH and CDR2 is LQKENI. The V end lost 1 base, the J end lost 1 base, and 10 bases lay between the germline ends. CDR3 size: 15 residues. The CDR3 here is CASSPQFRGNTEAFF. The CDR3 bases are TGTGCCAGCTCACCACAATTCCGAGGGAACACTGAAGCTTTCTTT.

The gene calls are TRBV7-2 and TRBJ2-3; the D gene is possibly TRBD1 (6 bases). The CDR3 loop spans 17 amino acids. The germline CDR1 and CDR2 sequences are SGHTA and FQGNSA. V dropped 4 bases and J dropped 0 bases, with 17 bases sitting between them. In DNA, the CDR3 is TGTGCCAGCAGCTATACAGGGACACAGACTAGCACAGATACGCAGTATTTT. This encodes CASSYTGTQTSTDTQYF. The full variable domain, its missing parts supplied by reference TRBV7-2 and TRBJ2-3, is GAGVSQSPSNKVTEKGKDVELRCDPISGHTALYWYRQSLGQGLEFLIYFQGNSAPDKSGLPSDRFSAERTGGSVSTLTIQRTQQEDSAVYLCASSYTGTQTSTDTQYFGPGTRLTVL.

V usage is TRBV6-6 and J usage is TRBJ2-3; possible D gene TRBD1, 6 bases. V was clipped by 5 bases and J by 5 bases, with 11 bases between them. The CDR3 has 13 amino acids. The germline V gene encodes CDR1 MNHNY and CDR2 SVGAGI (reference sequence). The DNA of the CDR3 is TGTGCCAGCAGTCGGACAGAAAAAGATACGCAGTATTTT. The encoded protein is CASSRTEKDTQYF.

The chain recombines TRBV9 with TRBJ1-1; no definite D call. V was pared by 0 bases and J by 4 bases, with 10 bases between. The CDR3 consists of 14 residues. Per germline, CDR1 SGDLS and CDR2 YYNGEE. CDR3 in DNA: TGTGCCAGCAGCGTAGGCCCAGGAACCACTGAAGCTTTCTTT. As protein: CASSVGPGTTEAFF.

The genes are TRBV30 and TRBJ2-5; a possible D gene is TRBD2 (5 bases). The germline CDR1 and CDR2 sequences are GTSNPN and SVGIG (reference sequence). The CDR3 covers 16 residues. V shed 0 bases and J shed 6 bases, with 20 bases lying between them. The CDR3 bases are TGTGCCTGGAGTGTTCCCCGGTGGGAGTACAGAAAGACCCAGTACTTC. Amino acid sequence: CAWSVPRWEYRKTQYF.

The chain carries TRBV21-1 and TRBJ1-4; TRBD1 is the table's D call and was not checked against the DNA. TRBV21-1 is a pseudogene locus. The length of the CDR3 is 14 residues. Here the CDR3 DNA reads TGTGCCAGCATCCGCGACAGGGCGGACGAAAAACTGTTTTTT. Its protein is CASIRDRADEKLFF.

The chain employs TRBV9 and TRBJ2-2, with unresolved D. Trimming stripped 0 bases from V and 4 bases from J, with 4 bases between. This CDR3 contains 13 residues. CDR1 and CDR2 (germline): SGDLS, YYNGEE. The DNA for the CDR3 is TGTGCCAGCAGCGTAGAACTCACCGGGGAGCTGTTTTTT. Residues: CASSVELTGELFF.

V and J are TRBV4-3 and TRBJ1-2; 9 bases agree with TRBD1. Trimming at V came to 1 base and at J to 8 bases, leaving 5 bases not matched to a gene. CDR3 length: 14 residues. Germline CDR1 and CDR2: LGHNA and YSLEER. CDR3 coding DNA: TGCGCCAGCAGCCAAGGACAGGGGGAGTACGGCTACACCTTC. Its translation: CASSQGQGEYGYTF.

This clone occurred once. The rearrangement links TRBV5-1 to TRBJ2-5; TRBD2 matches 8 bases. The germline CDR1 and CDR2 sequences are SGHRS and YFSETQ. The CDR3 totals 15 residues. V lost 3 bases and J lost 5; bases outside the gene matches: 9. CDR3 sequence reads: CASSSLADPTETQYF. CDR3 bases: TGCGCCAGCAGCTCACTAGCGGACCCGACCGAGACCCAGTACTTC.

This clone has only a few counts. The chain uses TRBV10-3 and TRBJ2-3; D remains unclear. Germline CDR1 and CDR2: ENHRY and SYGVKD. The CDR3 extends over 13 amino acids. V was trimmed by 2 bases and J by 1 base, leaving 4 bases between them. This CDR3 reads CAISEPRTDTQYF. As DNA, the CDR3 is TGTGCCATCAGTGAGCCTCGCACAGATACGCAGTATTTT.

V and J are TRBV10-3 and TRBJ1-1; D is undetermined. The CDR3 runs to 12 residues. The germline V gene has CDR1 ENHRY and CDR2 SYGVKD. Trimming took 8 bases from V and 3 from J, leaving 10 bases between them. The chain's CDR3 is CAIGPRDTEAFF. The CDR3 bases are TGTGCCATCGGTCCGAGGGACACTGAAGCTTTCTTT.